This TCR beta chain was captured in a study of CD8 T cells in Susac syndrome. The CDR3 contains 14 residues. Germline-derived CDR1 and CDR2 are SQVTM and ANQGSEA. The trim removed 3 bases at V and 4 bases at J, leaving 5 bases unmatched. It was with random hexamers that about 0.45 to 1 ug RNA was reverse transcribed. It was immunoSEQ multiplex PCR that amplified TCR beta CDR3 across 54 Vbeta and 13 Jbeta. TCRdb independently ran MiXCR on the immunoSEQ multiplex PCR reads; one entry per CDR3 protein. The sample holds roughly 300,000 distinct CDR3 sequences, about 85% seen once. The authors sequenced TCR beta from blood CD8+ and CD4+ T cells. The patients serving as multiple sclerosis controls were treatment-naive. They had stable or active relapsing-remitting disease and fulfilled revised McDonald criteria. CD8+ and CD4+ T cells were negatively isolated; TEMRA cells were FACS-enriched.

Sequenced sample: CD8+ T cells from PBMCs. The clonotype originates from a human donor with multiple sclerosis. The gene calls are TRBV29-1 and TRBJ1-2; TRBD1 matches 10 bases. CDR3 DNA: TGCAGCGTTGATACGGGACAGGGGCCCTATGGCTACACCTTC. This gives the protein CSVDTGQGPYGYTF.